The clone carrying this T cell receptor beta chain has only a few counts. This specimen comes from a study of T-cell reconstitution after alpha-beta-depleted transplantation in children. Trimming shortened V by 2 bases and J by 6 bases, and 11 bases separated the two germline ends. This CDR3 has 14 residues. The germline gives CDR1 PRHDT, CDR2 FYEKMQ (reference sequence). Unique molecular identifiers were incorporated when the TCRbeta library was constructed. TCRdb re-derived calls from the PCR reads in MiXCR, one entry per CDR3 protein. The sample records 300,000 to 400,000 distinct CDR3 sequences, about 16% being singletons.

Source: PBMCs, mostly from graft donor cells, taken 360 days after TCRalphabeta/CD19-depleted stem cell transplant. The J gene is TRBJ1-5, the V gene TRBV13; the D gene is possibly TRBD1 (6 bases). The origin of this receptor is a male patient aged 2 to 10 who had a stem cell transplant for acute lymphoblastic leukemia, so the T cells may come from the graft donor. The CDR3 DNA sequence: TGTGCCAGCAGCTTACAGGGGTTAGGTCAGCCCCAGCATTTT. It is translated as CASSLQGLGQPQHF.